The 27 T cell receptor beta chains presented below share a single source sample, sequenced in a study of cytomegalovirus exposure and HLA in healthy donors. The PCR contained 60 Vbeta and 13 Jbeta primers. Clones were read by immunoSEQ multiplex PCR, and TCRdb kept only the in-frame ones, dropping some. The table includes approximately 160,000 clones, about three quarters detected once. The specimen was PBMCs. These receptor sequences come from a female donor in good health and CMV-seronegative.

This rearrangement joins TRBV7-8 to TRBJ1-1, with a weak D call TRBD1 (6 bases). The CDR3 sequence is 12 residues long. Germline V gene lookup returns CDR1 SGHVS and CDR2 FQNEAQ. Trimming removed 5 bases at V and 7 bases at J, with 11 bases between. The CDR3 here is CASSPQGIEAFF. For the CDR3, the DNA is TGTGCCAGCAGCCCTCAGGGGATTGAAGCTTTCTTT.

The chain joins TRBV7-2 to TRBJ1-2, with 8 bases aligning to TRBD1. Germline trimming cut 5 bases from V and 6 bases from J; bases unmatched to any gene: 14. In germline, CDR1 is SGHTA, CDR2 FQGNSA. The CDR3 loop spans 16 amino acids. The CDR3 loop is CASSRQGARDSDGYTF. The CDR3 DNA reads as TGTGCCAGCAGCCGGCAGGGGGCGCGGGATTCGGATGGCTACACCTTC. Variable domain in full (rest from reference TRBV7-2 and TRBJ1-2): GAGVSQSPSNKVTEKGKDVELRCDPISGHTALYWYRQSLGQGLEFLIYFQGNSAPDKSGLPSDRFSAERTGGSVSTLTIQRTQQEDSAVYLCASSRQGARDSDGYTFGSGTRLTVV.

This clone was found a few times. The chain combines TRBV7-9 with TRBJ2-3; 9 positions match TRBD2. Trimming took 3 bases from V and 1 from J; bases not matched to a gene: 2. The CDR3 spans 15 residues. Germline loops: CDR1 SEHNR, CDR2 FQNEAQ (reference sequence). In DNA form, the CDR3 reads TGTGCCAGCAGCTTCCGCGGGGGGGGCACAGATACGCAGTATTTT. Its translation is CASSFRGGGTDTQYF.

The J gene is TRBJ2-7, the V gene TRBV10-1, with a tentative D call TRBD1 (5 bases). The CDR3 loop spans 11 amino acids. Germline CDR1 is WNHNN and CDR2 is SYGVQD (reference sequence). V lost 11 bases to trimming and J lost 1 base, with 9 bases between them. CDR3 region: CARRTSYEQYF. In nucleotides, the CDR3 is TGCGCCCGGCGGACATCCTACGAGCAGTACTTC.

This clone was picked up one time. The junction shows a germline mismatch at one end, possibly a read error. The chain couples TRBV7-9 to TRBJ2-6; 7 nucleotides line up with TRBD1. The CDR3 is 19 amino acids. Germline V lookup: CDR1 SEHNR, CDR2 FQNEAQ (reference sequence). In DNA, the CDR3 is TGTGCCAGCAGGCCGCTGCCGGGACAGACCCCCTCTGGGGCCAACGGCCTGACTTTC. Residues: CASRPLPGQTPSGANGLTF.

The V gene is TRBV6-5, the J gene TRBJ1-3; 7 bases match TRBD1. Per the germline V gene, CDR1 is MNHEY and CDR2 is SVGAGI. Germline trimming cut 6 bases from V and 2 bases from J; bases unmatched to any gene: 4. CDR3 length: 14 amino acids. CDR3 in DNA: TGTGCCAGCAGCCGGGGACAGCCTGGAAACACCATATATTTT. This sequence encodes CASSRGQPGNTIYF.

This chain connects TRBV5-1 to TRBJ2-2; 12 bases line up with TRBD2. The CDR3 sequence is 16 residues long. The germline V gene encodes CDR1 SGHRS and CDR2 YFSETQ. The ends lost 1 base at V and 7 bases at J; junction bases unmatched: 5. CDR3 region: CASSLPSGGASGELFF. The DNA of the CDR3 is TGCGCCAGCAGCTTGCCTAGCGGGGGGGCCAGCGGGGAGCTGTTTTTT.

The rearrangement uses TRBV19 and TRBJ1-1; no reliable D call. The CDR3 runs 18 residues. V was pared by 3 bases and J by 2 bases, with 22 bases between. The germline V gene has CDR1 LNHDA and CDR2 SQIVND (reference sequence). The CDR3 reads CASSISLTKISVNTEAFF. CDR3 sequence (DNA): TGTGCCAGTAGTATTAGCTTAACGAAGATCTCGGTTAACACTGAAGCTTTCTTT.

The CDR3 reads CAWVQSHWETQYF. The CDR3 bases are TGTGCCTGGGTCCAGTCACATTGGGAGACCCAGTACTTC. The chain uses TRBV30 and TRBJ2-5, with D unclear. The V end was cut by 5 bases, the J end by 5 bases, with 15 bases between. The CDR3 is 13 residues long. The V gene's germline CDR1 is GTSNPN and CDR2 SVGIG (reference sequence).

This chain links TRBV5-1 with TRBJ2-4; TRBD2 might be the D (7 bases). V lost 0 bases, J lost 7 bases, and 17 bases lay in between. CDR1 and CDR2 from the germline V gene are SGHRS and YFSETQ. This CDR3 has 16 amino acids. CDR3 DNA: TGCGCCAGCAGCTTGGAGGGAGGGGGGGCCGGGAACATTCAGTACTTC. It encodes CASSLEGGGAGNIQYF.

This rearrangement joins TRBV18 to TRBJ2-3; D may be TRBD2 (5 bases). There are 16 residues in the CDR3. Trimming took off 3 bases at V and 6 bases at J, with 19 bases between the two ends. Germline V gives CDR1 KGHSH, CDR2 LQKENI. The CDR3 DNA reads as TGTGCCAGCTCACCGGGCCAGCGCGGGCTAGGGGATACGCAGTATTTT. It specifies CASSPGQRGLGDTQYF.

This clone was counted only a few times. This chain links TRBV20-1 with TRBJ2-5; D unclear. The CDR3 loop spans 11 amino acids. Germline CDR1 and CDR2: DFQATT and SNEGSKA (reference sequence). V shed 4 bases and J shed 5 bases, with 8 bases lying between them. This CDR3 is CSAIYWETQYF. For the CDR3, the DNA is TGCAGTGCTATTTACTGGGAGACCCAGTACTTC.

This rearrangement joins TRBV5-5 to TRBJ1-5, with 7 nucleotides matching TRBD1. The CDR3 sequence is 16 residues long. Looked up from germline, CDR1 is SGHKS and CDR2 is YYEKEE (reference sequence). V was clipped by 0 bases and J by 0 bases; unmatched bases: 3. The CDR3 DNA reads as TGTGCCAGCAGCTTGGACAGGGGTTATAGCAATCAGCCCCAGCATTTT. Protein sequence: CASSLDRGYSNQPQHF.

The V gene is TRBV9, the J gene TRBJ2-1, with 8 positions matching TRBD1. The CDR3 covers 16 residues. Trimming cost V 0 bases and J 6 bases; bases outside gene matches: 8. Germline CDR1 SGDLS, CDR2 YYNGEE. The CDR3 bases are TGTGCCAGCAGCGTAGTCGGCAGGGGGCCCCTCAATGAGCAGTTCTTC. It encodes CASSVVGRGPLNEQFF.

The chain joins TRBV27 to TRBJ1-5; no clear D gene. The CDR3 has 13 amino acids. CDR1 and CDR2 from the germline V gene are MNHEY and SMNVEV (reference sequence). V lost 3 bases and J lost 4, with 7 bases in between. CDR3 residues: CASSFTDNQPQHF. DNA of the CDR3: TGTGCCAGCAGTTTCACAGATAATCAGCCCCAGCATTTT.

V usage is TRBV13 and J usage is TRBJ2-7; possible D gene TRBD1, 6 bases. Trimming left V 0 bases short and J 1 base short, with 10 bases between. CDR1 and CDR2 from the germline V gene are PRHDT and FYEKMQ (reference sequence). This CDR3 comprises 15 residues. This CDR3 reads CASSLGQGSSYEQYF. In DNA, the CDR3 is TGTGCCAGCAGCTTAGGGCAGGGGTCATCCTACGAGCAGTACTTC.

The chain employs TRBV25-1 and TRBJ1-2; D ambiguous. Germline CDR1 is MGHDK and CDR2 is SYGVNS. The CDR3 has 12 residues. V dropped 2 bases and J dropped 4 bases, with 5 bases sitting between them. The CDR3 DNA reads as TGTGCCAGCAGTGAAAACGGCTATGGCTACACCTTC. Protein sequence: CASSENGYGYTF.

The V gene is TRBV4-3, the J gene TRBJ2-1; TRBD2 aligns across 10 bases. The trim removed 0 bases at V and 7 bases at J, leaving 9 bases unmatched. The CDR3 loop spans 17 amino acids. CDR1 and CDR2 from the germline V gene are LGHNA and YSLEER. CDR3 sequence reads: CASSQEGWSSGRNEQFF. The CDR3 DNA reads as TGCGCCAGCAGCCAAGAAGGGTGGTCTAGCGGGAGAAATGAGCAGTTCTTC.

V and J are TRBV7-8 and TRBJ1-1; D remains ambiguous. The length of the CDR3 is 15 residues. Trimming took off 5 bases at V and 0 bases at J, with 13 bases between the two ends. Germline V gene lookup returns CDR1 SGHVS and CDR2 FQNEAQ. The CDR3 reads CASSGGRQMNTEAFF. The CDR3 nucleotides read TGTGCCAGCAGCGGAGGACGCCAGATGAACACTGAAGCTTTCTTT. Drawing the rest from reference TRBV7-8 and TRBJ1-1, the complete variable domain is GAGVSQSPRYKVAKRGQDVALRCDPISGHVSLFWYQQALGQGPEFLTYFQNEAQLDKSGLPSDRFFAERPEGSVSTLKIQRTQQEDSAVYLCASSGGRQMNTEAFFGQGTRLTVV.

The gene calls are TRBV15 and TRBJ2-7, with 9 bases lining up with TRBD1. CDR3 size: 15 residues. V trimming: 5 bases; J trimming: 2 bases; junction bases outside the gene matches: 7. Germline V gives CDR1 LNHNV, CDR2 YYDKDF (reference sequence). CDR3 loop: CATSRGRDRAYEQYF. DNA of the CDR3: TGTGCCACCAGCCGCGGCCGGGACAGGGCCTACGAGCAGTACTTC.

The table lists this clone with a few counts. V is TRBV6-6 and J is TRBJ2-1; D remains unclear. Germline CDR1 is MNHNY and CDR2 is SVGAGI (reference sequence). V gave up 4 bases and J gave up 3 bases, with 13 bases separating them. The CDR3 totals 15 residues. In DNA form, the CDR3 reads TGTGCCAGCAGTTCCCCGGGTCGGCTCTACAATGAGCAGTTCTTC. It yields the protein CASSSPGRLYNEQFF.

The chain employs TRBV9 and TRBJ2-5; TRBD1 aligns across 7 bases. Germline CDR1 and CDR2: SGDLS and YYNGEE. The CDR3 has 14 residues. V trimming: 2 bases; J trimming: 3 bases; junction bases outside the gene matches: 4. CDR3 DNA sequence: TGTGCCAGCAGCGTTGGGACAGTAAAAGAGACCCAGTACTTC. Translated: CASSVGTVKETQYF.

This chain joins TRBV4-3 and TRBJ1-2; D gene ambiguous. Between the trimmed V and J ends, which lost 0 bases and 0 bases, there was a span of 11 bases. CDR3 length: 16 amino acids. Germline CDR1 LGHNA, CDR2 YSLEER. CDR3 region: CASSQDPNSPNYGYTF. DNA of the CDR3: TGCGCCAGCAGCCAAGATCCCAATTCCCCTAACTATGGCTACACCTTC.

This chain links TRBV28 with TRBJ1-4; D unclear. Germline CDR1 MDHEN, CDR2 SYDVKM. This CDR3 comprises 15 residues. The V end was cut by 4 bases, the J end by 6 bases, with 15 bases between. The CDR3 spells CASSSAGTSDEKLFF. CDR3 coding DNA: TGTGCCAGCAGTTCCGCGGGAACCTCTGATGAAAAACTGTTTTTT.

The chain carries TRBV9 and TRBJ2-7; 8 bases align to TRBD2. The CDR3 has 16 amino acids. The V and J ends lost 2 bases and 4 bases, in that order; junction bases with no gene match: 11. Germline values: CDR1 SGDLS, CDR2 YYNGEE. This CDR3 reads CASSVDGGGRTYEQYF. The CDR3 DNA reads as TGTGCCAGCAGCGTCGACGGGGGGGGAAGGACATACGAGCAGTACTTC.

The chain has TRBV25-1 and TRBJ2-2, with D tentatively TRBD2 (7 bases). The CDR3 is 16 amino acids. Per germline, CDR1 MGHDK and CDR2 SYGVNS. V lost 3 bases and J lost 6, with 17 bases in between. CDR3 coding DNA: TGTGCCAGCAGTGAGGGGGGGCGGTGGGGCGCCGGGGAGCTGTTTTTT. Its protein product is CASSEGGRWGAGELFF.

V and J are TRBV18 and TRBJ2-7; D ambiguous. The CDR3 totals 12 residues. Trimming shortened V by 2 bases and J by 4 bases, and 6 bases separated the two germline ends. Germline V lookup: CDR1 KGHSH, CDR2 LQKENI. CDR3 protein: CASSPKPYEQYF. CDR3 DNA sequence: TGTGCCAGCTCACCAAAGCCTTACGAGCAGTACTTC.